Listed below are T cell receptor beta chains from one sample, sequenced in a study of radiation and T cells in renal cell carcinoma. Sequencing used immunoSEQ multiplex PCR; TCRdb keeps in-frame clones, though not all of them. The sample has 150,000 to 190,000 clones, about nine tenths seen once. Material: blood, obtained from a patient whose treatment included radiotherapy and nephrectomy. Source of these receptors: a woman aged 50 to 60 with renal cell carcinoma. Each CDR3 is given with its conserved first and last residue. A D gene is named only where the DNA matches it firmly. The size entry is marked missing in some rows and otherwise reads once, few, many or a size class.

d_call | j_call | v_call | clone_size | cdr3_aa | cdr3_nt
TRBD1 | TRBJ1-6 | TRBV27 | NA | CASSFMDRGTLHF | TGTGCCAGCAGTTTCATGGACAGGGGGACCCTCCACTTT
NA | TRBJ1-6 | TRBV6-5 | NA | CASSYSGFGGESPLHF | TGTGCCAGCAGTTACTCGGGGTTCGGGGGTGAGTCACCCCTCCACTTT
NA | TRBJ1-4 | TRBV6-5 | NA | CASSYGVWGRLFF | TGTGCCAGCAGTTACGGGGTGTGGGGGAGACTGTTTTTT
NA | TRBJ1-2 | TRBV7-9 | NA | CASSLGRTGVPYGYTF | TGTGCCAGCAGCTTAGGACGGACGGGAGTTCCCTATGGCTACACCTTC
NA | TRBJ2-5 | TRBV5-8 | NA | CASSLTHQETQYF | TGTGCCAGCAGCTTGACTCACCAAGAGACCCAGTACTTC
TRBD1 | TRBJ1-5 | TRBV19 | NA | CASIGTGYSNQPQHF | TGTGCCAGTATCGGGACAGGGTATAGCAATCAGCCCCAGCATTTT
NA | TRBJ2-5 | TRBV19 | NA | CASSILIGETQYF | TGTGCCAGTAGTATTTTGATAGGGGAGACCCAGTACTTC
NA | TRBJ1-5 | TRBV19 | few | CASSTSSGPGQPQHF | TGTGCCAGTAGTACATCATCTGGCCCAGGTCAGCCCCAGCATTTT
NA | TRBJ2-3 | TRBV2 | NA | CASTLGGLAADTQYF | TGTGCCAGCACCCTAGGGGGGCTAGCGGCCGATACGCAGTATTTT
NA | TRBJ2-5 | TRBV2 | NA | CASSRRGGETQYF | TGTGCCAGCAGCCGGCGCGGTGGAGAGACCCAGTACTTC
NA | TRBJ2-1 | TRBV2 | NA | CASSEPNSYNEQFF | TGTGCCAGCAGTGAACCTAACAGCTACAATGAGCAGTTCTTC
NA | TRBJ2-3 | TRBV14 | once | CASSHAGTDTQYF | TGTGCCAGCAGCCATGCAGGTACCGATACGCAGTATTTT
NA | TRBJ1-1 | TRBV10-3 | NA | CAISESTGESTEAFF | TGTGCCATCAGTGAGTCGACTGGGGAGAGCACTGAAGCTTTCTTT
NA | TRBJ1-2 | TRBV7-6 | NA | CASSLGTGIYGYTF | TGTGCCAGCAGCTTAGGGACGGGGATATATGGCTACACCTTC
NA | TRBJ1-2 | TRBV4-2 | NA | CASSQAGSYGYTF | TGTGCCAGCAGCCAAGCAGGTTCCTATGGCTACACCTTC
NA | TRBJ1-1 | TRBV4-3 | large | CASSQEWGGLMEAFF | TGCGCCAGCAGCCAAGAATGGGGGGGTTTAATGGAAGCTTTCTTT
NA | TRBJ2-2 | TRBV7-2 | NA | CASSLVARANTGELFF | TGTGCCAGCAGCTTAGTAGCGCGCGCGAACACCGGGGAGCTGTTTTTT
NA | TRBJ2-1 | TRBV7-9 | NA | CASSLGDNEQFF | TGTGCCAGCAGCTTAGGCGACAATGAGCAGTTCTTC
NA | TRBJ1-6 | TRBV19 | NA | CASSVRSGNSPLHF | TGTGCCAGTAGTGTCAGGAGCGGGAATTCACCCCTCCACTTT
TRBD1 | TRBJ1-1 | TRBV18 | few | CASSRDRANTEAFF | TGTGCCAGCTCAAGGGACAGGGCGAACACTGAAGCTTTCTTT
NA | TRBJ2-7 | TRBV11-2 | NA | CASSLDGRDYEQYF | TGTGCCAGCAGCTTAGATGGCAGGGACTACGAGCAGTACTTC
TRBD2 | TRBJ2-2 | TRBV2 | NA | CASSESLAGGANTGELFF | TGTGCCAGCAGTGAGTCTCTAGCGGGGGGCGCGAACACCGGGGAGCTGTTTTTT
NA | TRBJ2-7 | TRBV6-4 | few | CASSDHEQYF | TGTGCCAGCAGTGACCACGAGCAGTACTTC
NA | TRBJ2-7 | TRBV5-1 | NA | CASSSTGPGGEQYF | TGCGCCAGCAGCTCCACCGGCCCCGGAGGAGAGCAGTACTTC
NA | TRBJ2-5 | TRBV2 | NA | CASTRGPGRETQYF | TGTGCCAGCACCCGAGGTCCAGGGCGAGAGACCCAGTACTTC
NA | TRBJ1-4 | TRBV29-1 | NA | CSVGLPGKLFF | TGCAGCGTTGGGCTCCCAGGAAAACTGTTTTTT
TRBD1 | TRBJ2-3 | TRBV4-3 | NA | CASSKGALTDF | TGCGCCAGCAGCAAGGGGGCTCTCACGGATTTT
TRBD1 | TRBJ2-7 | TRBV7-6 | NA | CASSSGTVSYEQYF | TGTGCCAGCAGCTCCGGGACAGTCTCCTACGAGCAGTACTTC
NA | TRBJ2-5 | TRBV9 | NA | CASSPAPGLTGETQYF | TGTGCCAGCAGCCCCGCCCCGGGGTTAACTGGGGAGACCCAGTACTTC
TRBD2 | TRBJ2-7 | TRBV2 | NA | CASRPGLAASTSISRAYYEQYF | TGTGCCAGCAGACCGGGACTAGCGGCGAGTACCTCCATATCCAGGGCTTACTACGAGCAGTACTTC
NA | TRBJ1-6 | TRBV7-9 | NA | CASSRDSRNSPLHF | TGTGCCAGCAGCCGCGACAGCCGGAATTCACCCCTCCACTTT
NA | TRBJ1-1 | TRBV18 | NA | CASLGWGRTEAFF | TGTGCCAGCCTGGGTTGGGGGAGAACTGAAGCTTTCTTT
NA | TRBJ1-5 | TRBV10-3 | NA | CAISEVGQPQHF | TGTGCCATCAGTGAGGTAGGTCAGCCCCAGCATTTT
NA | TRBJ2-3 | TRBV2 | NA | CASKWGKGPFTDTQYF | TGTGCCAGCAAATGGGGGAAGGGGCCTTTCACAGATACGCAGTATTTT
NA | TRBJ2-6 | TRBV7-6 | NA | CASSQYPQRSGANVLTF | TGTGCCAGCAGCCAATACCCACAGCGCTCTGGGGCCAACGTCCTGACTTTC
NA | TRBJ1-5 | TRBV18 | once | CASSPTPGLGNQPQHF | TGTGCCAGCTCGCCCACGCCGGGACTAGGCAATCAGCCCCAGCATTTT
NA | TRBJ1-3 | TRBV4-2 | NA | CASSQDRGGGNTIYF | TGTGCCAGCAGCCAAGACCGAGGGGGAGGAAACACCATATATTTT
NA | TRBJ1-6 | TRBV9 | few | CASSPAGRNSPLHF | TGTGCCAGCAGCCCGGCCGGGCGGAATTCACCCCTCCACTTT
TRBD2 | TRBJ2-7 | TRBV9 | NA | CASSVDPKRGSYEQYF | TGTGCCAGCAGCGTAGACCCAAAGCGGGGGAGCTACGAGCAGTACTTC